Listed below are T cell receptor beta chains from one sample, sequenced in a study of blood T cell repertoires in COVID-19. Sequencing was performed with immunoSEQ multiplex PCR; in TCRdb, only in-frame clones are kept and a portion is missing. This sample has 200,000 to 250,000 clones, with 85% to 90% found just once. The sample consisted of PBMCs or T cells enriched from blood (not recorded which). The receptors here all came from a woman in her forties or fifties with acute COVID-19. The CDR3 runs from the conserved cysteine through the conserved F or W. A D gene is named only where the DNA matches it firmly. The size of a clone is reported for some rows only, either as once, few or many, or as a class for expanded clones.

d_gene	j_gene	abundance	v_gene	CDR3nt	CDR3aa
TRBD1	TRBJ1-4	once	TRBV7-8	TGTGCCAGCAGCTTAGTAGACAGGGGGCAAGAAAAACTGTTTTTT	CASSLVDRGQEKLFF
NA	TRBJ2-7	NA	TRBV3-1/TRBV3-2	TGTGCCAGCAGCCCGCGCCCGGGACTTCACTCCTACGAGCAGTACTTC	CASSPRPGLHSYEQYF
NA	TRBJ2-1	NA	TRBV7-8	TGTGCCAGCAGCTTAGTCCTAGCGTCGAATGAGCAGTTCTTC	CASSLVLASNEQFF
TRBD2	TRBJ2-3	NA	TRBV28	TGTGCCAGCAGTTACCCCTGGGCGGGAGCAGATACGCAGTATTTT	CASSYPWAGADTQYF
NA	TRBJ2-1	NA	TRBV5-5	TGTGCCAGCCGATCAAAGACAGGTAGCAATGAGCAGTTCTTC	CASRSKTGSNEQFF
TRBD1	TRBJ1-3	NA	TRBV9	TGTGCCAGCAGCGCCGGACAGGGGCGAGGAAACACCATATATTTT	CASSAGQGRGNTIYF
NA	TRBJ2-7	many	TRBV19	TGTGCCAGTAGCTCCCCTGAGAGGCTGGGCTACGAGCAGTACTTC	CASSSPERLGYEQYF
NA	TRBJ2-7	NA	TRBV21-1	TGTGCCAGCAGCAAAAGGGACAGGGTGTACGAGCAGTACTTC	CASSKRDRVYEQYF
TRBD1	TRBJ1-1	NA	TRBV27	TGTGCCAGCAGTTCCCGGACAGGAAAGGAAGGGGCCACTGAAGCTTTCTTT	CASSSRTGKEGATEAFF
TRBD2	TRBJ2-7	NA	TRBV10-3	TGTGCCATCAGTGAGTTGGGACTAGGGGACGAGCAGTACTTC	CAISELGLGDEQYF
TRBD2	TRBJ2-1	NA	TRBV25-1	TGTGCCACTGTTGGAGAGCGGGTAAAACGGGAGGTGTACAATGAGCAGTTCTTC	CATVGERVKREVYNEQFF
TRBD1	TRBJ1-4	once	TRBV19	TGTGCCAGTAGTTGGGGGGACAGTAATGAAAAACTGTTTTTT	CASSWGDSNEKLFF
NA	TRBJ1-3	NA	TRBV6-5	TGTGCCAGCAGTTACTCCCAGGGCTCAGGAAACACCATATATTTT	CASSYSQGSGNTIYF
TRBD2	TRBJ2-7	NA	TRBV6-5	TGTGCCAGCAGGGAGCGGCGGGGGTCGCCCTACGAGCAGTACTTC	CASRERRGSPYEQYF
TRBD1	TRBJ1-3	NA	TRBV18	TGTGCCAGCTCTCCCACGGGGAAGGGGGCGCGTGGAAACACCATATATTTT	CASSPTGKGARGNTIYF
NA	TRBJ2-7	NA	TRBV3-1/TRBV3-2	TGTGCCAGCAGTCCCACTAGTACTTACGAGCAGTACTTC	CASSPTSTYEQYF
TRBD1	TRBJ1-2	NA	TRBV2	TGTGCCAGCAGGACAGGGACCGCGTTTGCCTATGGCTACACCTTC	CASRTGTAFAYGYTF
TRBD1	TRBJ2-7	NA	TRBV11-2	TGTGCCAGCAGCCCAAGGGACAGCTCCTACGAGCAGTACTTC	CASSPRDSSYEQYF
NA	TRBJ1-5	NA	TRBV2	TGTGCCAGCAGTGGACAGGAGATTAGCAATCAGCCCCAGCATTTT	CASSGQEISNQPQHF
NA	TRBJ2-7	NA	TRBV30	TGTGCCTGGAGATACACGACCTTAAACTACTACGAGCAGTACTTC	CAWRYTTLNYYEQYF
NA	TRBJ2-7	NA	TRBV4-1	TGCGCCAGCAGCCAAGATGGGGGCGCGGCCTACGAGCAGTACTTC	CASSQDGGAAYEQYF
NA	TRBJ1-4	NA	TRBV10-3	TGTGCCATCAGTGAGAGGAAAGGGGAGGGTGAAAAACTGTTTTTT	CAISERKGEGEKLFF
NA	TRBJ2-1	once	TRBV9	TGTGCCAGCAGCGTAGTAGGTAGCGGCTTCTACAATGAGCAGTTCTTC	CASSVVGSGFYNEQFF
NA	TRBJ2-7	NA	TRBV18	TGTGCCAGCTCACCACTCGGAGGTTACTACGAGCAGTACTTC	CASSPLGGYYEQYF
NA	TRBJ2-1	NA	TRBV19	TGTGCCACCGGCTACAATGAGCAGTTCTTC	CATGYNEQFF
NA	TRBJ1-1	NA	TRBV13	TGTGCCAGCAGCTTTACGAAACGGGGTGACACTGAAGCTTTCTTT	CASSFTKRGDTEAFF
NA	TRBJ2-1	NA	TRBV19	TGTGCCAGTAGTATCGTCGGCCAGGGCCACAATGAGCAGTTCTTC	CASSIVGQGHNEQFF
NA	TRBJ2-3	NA	TRBV3-1/TRBV3-2	TGTGCCAGCAGCCAAGAACCTGGCTCCGATACGCAGTATTTT	CASSQEPGSDTQYF
TRBD1	TRBJ1-1	once	TRBV7-8	TGTGCCAGCAGCTTAGAAGTTGGAGGGGGCATAGGAGTCATCAACACTGAAGCTTTCTTT	CASSLEVGGGIGVINTEAFF
NA	TRBJ1-2	once	TRBV4-2	TGTGCCAGCAGCCAAGAGAGGTATCGGGGCTACACCTTC	CASSQERYRGYTF
TRBD1	TRBJ2-7	NA	TRBV24-1	TGTGCCACCAGTGCCGCCGGGACAGGGAAATTTGAGCAGTACTTC	CATSAAGTGKFEQYF
TRBD2	TRBJ2-1	NA	TRBV12-3/TRBV12-4	TGTGCCACGCGACTAGCGGGAGCCAATGAGCAGTTCTTC	CATRLAGANEQFF
NA	TRBJ2-1	NA	TRBV5-1	TGCGCCAGCAGCTTGGAAGGAGTACAGTTCTTC	CASSLEGVQFF
NA	TRBJ1-5	NA	TRBV28	TGTGCCAGCAGTTCTACGGGCAGGGAGGGGAATCAGCCCCAGCATTTT	CASSSTGREGNQPQHF
NA	TRBJ1-2	NA	TRBV27	TGTGCCAGCAGTTCCTCCTGGATGCGGGGCTACACCTTC	CASSSSWMRGYTF
TRBD2	TRBJ2-1	NA	TRBV7-2	TGTGCCAGCAGCTTGGGTCTTAGCGGGAGGCCCTACAATGAGCAGTTCTTC	CASSLGLSGRPYNEQFF
NA	TRBJ2-1	NA	TRBV9	TGTGCCAGCAGCGTAGGGGAGATTAGCGGCAATGAGCAGTTCTTC	CASSVGEISGNEQFF
NA	TRBJ1-6	NA	TRBV19	TGTGCCAGTAGTGGGCTTGGAAGTTCACCCCTCCACTTT	CASSGLGSSPLHF
NA	TRBJ2-7	NA	TRBV6-5	TGTGCCAGCAGTTACTCGATCCTGGGGGCGGTCTACGAGCAGTACTTC	CASSYSILGAVYEQYF
TRBD1	TRBJ1-6	NA	TRBV28	TGTGCCAGCGGAAGACAGGGGTATTCACCCCTCCACTTT	CASGRQGYSPLHF
NA	TRBJ1-2	NA	TRBV9	TGTGCCAGCAGCGATAGACAGACCTCCTATGGCTACACCTTC	CASSDRQTSYGYTF
NA	TRBJ2-5	NA	TRBV21-1	TGTGCCAGCAGAAAGGACAGGGCTAAGACCCAGTACTTC	CASRKDRAKTQYF
NA	TRBJ2-7	NA	TRBV2	TGTGCCAGCAGTGAAGGGGGCAGTAACTACGAGCAGTACTTC	CASSEGGSNYEQYF
NA	TRBJ2-2	NA	TRBV7-3	TGTGCCAGCAGCTTGGGCTCGCCGACCGGGGAGCTGTTTTTT	CASSLGSPTGELFF
TRBD1	TRBJ1-5	NA	TRBV28	TGTGCCAGCAGTCCCGGGACAGCGTCAATCTATCAGCCCCAGCATTTT	CASSPGTASIYQPQHF
TRBD1	TRBJ1-1	NA	TRBV4-2	TGTGCCAGCAGGAAAGACAGGGACACTGAAGCTTTCTTT	CASRKDRDTEAFF
TRBD2	TRBJ2-7	NA	TRBV7-2	TGTGCCAGCAGCTTAGCGTCCTTGACTAGCGGGAGAGGGCTCTGGGAGCAGTACTTC	CASSLASLTSGRGLWEQYF
TRBD1	TRBJ2-3	NA	TRBV6-5	TGTGCCAGCAGTTCGACAGGGGCCTTCACAGATACGCAGTATTTT	CASSSTGAFTDTQYF
NA	TRBJ2-5	NA	TRBV7-2	TGTGCCAGCAGCACTACAGGAATCAGGCAGACCCAGTACTTC	CASSTTGIRQTQYF